This entry lists 16 T cell receptor beta chains sequenced from one sample in a study of OX40 agonist ivuxolimab in advanced cancers. Produced via immunoSEQ multiplex PCR; TCRdb's table is partial and in-frame only. The sample consists of about 70,000 clones, roughly 90% of them appearing once. The sequencing used CD4+ or CD8+ T cells sorted from blood, collected in a trial of the OX40 agonist ivuxolimab. Source of these receptors: an adult with an advanced solid tumor such as melanoma, head and neck, liver or kidney cancer.

V gene TRBV5-6 combines with J gene TRBJ1-6; possible D gene TRBD1, 6 bases. Germline-derived CDR1 and CDR2 are SGHDT and YYEEEE. The CDR3 contains 16 residues. Trimming took off 6 bases at V and 3 bases at J, with 16 bases between the two ends. The CDR3 is CASKRGGGNYNSPLHF. CDR3 sequence (DNA): TGTGCCAGCAAGCGGGGAGGGGGGAACTATAATTCACCCCTCCACTTT.

As regards this clone: Here the CDR3 omits its conserved ending phenylalanine or tryptophan, so a read error is the likely source. This chain links TRBV5-1 with TRBJ2-7; 9 bases are shared with TRBD1. The CDR3 sequence is 13 residues long. Germline CDR1 SGHRS, CDR2 YFSETQ. V lost 4 bases and J lost 6; bases outside the gene matches: 5. DNA of the CDR3: TGCGCCAGCAGCCCGGGACAGGGCCTCGAGCAGTACCTC. The encoded protein is CASSPGQGLEQYL.

The chain recombines TRBV5-1 with TRBJ2-3, with unresolved D. CDR3 size: 14 residues. The germline V gene encodes CDR1 SGHRS and CDR2 YFSETQ. V lost 0 bases and J 4 bases, leaving 9 bases between the germline ends. The CDR3 here is CASSLGGPPDTQYF. CDR3 DNA sequence: TGCGCCAGCAGCTTGGGAGGACCCCCAGATACGCAGTATTTT.

This clone was seen once. The chain recombines TRBV30 with TRBJ1-2; D not resolved. The CDR3 length is 12 residues. Trimming removed 4 bases at V and 4 bases at J, with 10 bases between. Germline V lookup: CDR1 GTSNPN, CDR2 SVGIG (reference sequence). The CDR3 DNA sequence: TGTGCCTGGACACCAGGTCTCTATGGCTACACCTTC. Translation gives CAWTPGLYGYTF.

The V and J genes are TRBV25-1 and TRBJ1-2; D gene uncertain. The length of the CDR3 is 15 residues. The germline V and J ends were trimmed by 2 bases and 0 bases, with 10 bases remaining between them. Germline V gene lookup returns CDR1 MGHDK and CDR2 SYGVNS. The CDR3 is CASSEPGKANYGYTF. CDR3 sequence (DNA): TGTGCCAGCAGTGAACCGGGCAAAGCTAACTATGGCTACACCTTC.

The chain carries TRBV25-1 and TRBJ2-7; a weak D match, TRBD2 (6 bases). The CDR3 is 16 residues long. Per germline, CDR1 MGHDK and CDR2 SYGVNS. Trimming took 4 bases from V and 3 from J, leaving 19 bases between them. The CDR3 coding sequence is TGTGCCAGCAGTGGGATCCGCGGAGGAGGGAACTACGAGCAGTACTTC. This codes for CASSGIRGGGNYEQYF.

As DNA, the CDR3 is TGTGCCAGCAGCTTAGCGGCAGGGCTCTCTGGAAACACCATATATTTT. It translates to CASSLAAGLSGNTIYF. J is TRBJ1-3 and V is TRBV7-6; the D gene is possibly TRBD1 (5 bases). Germline-derived CDR1 and CDR2 are SGHVS and FNYEAQ. This CDR3 has 16 residues. V was cut by 0 bases and J by 0 bases, with 9 bases left in between.

The chain carries TRBV7-9 and TRBJ2-7; TRBD1 aligns across 8 bases. The V and J ends lost 1 base and 0 bases, in that order; junction bases with no gene match: 2. Germline V gene lookup returns CDR1 SEHNR and CDR2 FQNEAQ (reference sequence). This CDR3 has 15 residues. The CDR3: CASSLGQGLSYEQYF. As DNA, the CDR3 is TGTGCCAGCAGCTTAGGACAGGGGCTCTCCTACGAGCAGTACTTC.

This clone was picked up a small number of times. This chain links TRBV7-6 with TRBJ2-5; no clear D gene. There are 11 residues in the CDR3. Trimming removed 4 bases from V and 5 bases from J, with 5 bases in between. The V gene's germline CDR1 is SGHVS and CDR2 FNYEAQ. The CDR3 nucleotides read TGTGCCAGCAGCTCCTGGGAGACCCAGTACTTC. Amino acid sequence: CASSSWETQYF.

The CDR3 DNA follows: TGTGCCATCAACGAGCGGGGGGACAATGAGCAGTTCTTC. Its protein is CAINERGDNEQFF. The J gene is TRBJ2-1, the V gene TRBV10-3; 9 bases are shared with TRBD2. Trimming removed 7 bases from V and 5 bases from J; junction bases left unmatched: 3. The CDR3 contains 13 residues. Germline CDR1 is ENHRY and CDR2 is SYGVKD.

The V and J genes are TRBV6-5 and TRBJ1-2; D remains ambiguous. Germline V gives CDR1 MNHEY, CDR2 SVGAGI. The CDR3 runs 14 residues. Between the trimmed V and J ends, which lost 0 bases and 1 base, there was a span of 6 bases. As DNA, the CDR3 is TGTGCCAGCAGTTACTCGACGGGTAACTATGGCTACACCTTC. It encodes CASSYSTGNYGYTF.

The V gene is TRBV7-2, the J gene TRBJ2-1; 7 nucleotides line up with TRBD1. Unmatched junction bases numbered 9, after V lost 6 bases and J lost 10 bases. CDR1 and CDR2 from the germline V gene are SGHTA and FQGNSA. The CDR3 runs to 13 residues. DNA of the CDR3: TGTGCCAGCAGTTTGAGACAGGGTTACGAGCAGTTCTTC. It is translated as CASSLRQGYEQFF.

The gene calls are TRBV6-6 and TRBJ2-5, with 8 nucleotides matching TRBD1. The CDR3 sequence is 14 residues long. The germline CDR1 and CDR2 sequences are MNHNY and SVGAGI (reference sequence). With 5 bases clipped from V and 1 base from J, the junction kept 3 bases outside the gene matches. CDR3 coding DNA: TGTGCCAGCAGTCCCCAGGGGGCCCAAGAGACCCAGTACTTC. Residues: CASSPQGAQETQYF.

This clone has only one observation. The J gene is TRBJ1-1, the V gene TRBV11-1; D is possibly TRBD1 (6 bases). This CDR3 has 15 amino acids. V shed 2 bases and J shed 6 bases, with 16 bases lying between them. The germline V gene encodes CDR1 SGHAT and CDR2 FQDESV (reference sequence). CDR3 loop: CASSLRGGPEAEAFF. Written as DNA, the CDR3 is TGTGCCAGCAGCTTACGCGGGGGGCCAGAGGCTGAAGCTTTCTTT.

The chain uses TRBV7-2 and TRBJ1-2; 7 bases align to TRBD1. With V trimmed by 8 bases and J by 8 bases, 11 bases remained unmatched. Germline V gene sequence: CDR1 SGHTA, CDR2 FQGNSA. The length of the CDR3 is 13 residues. CDR3 region: CASFGQGGRGYTF. The CDR3 nucleotides are TGTGCCAGCTTCGGCCAGGGGGGAAGGGGCTACACCTTC.

This chain connects TRBV5-4 to TRBJ2-2; TRBD2 is a possible D gene (5 bases). Germline assignment: CDR1 SGHNT and CDR2 YYREEE (reference sequence). Deletions cut 5 bases from V and 0 bases from J, with 11 bases between. This CDR3 contains 15 residues. The CDR3 protein is CASSLRLTNTGELFF. Here the CDR3 DNA reads TGTGCCAGCAGTTTGAGACTAACGAACACCGGGGAGCTGTTTTTT. Full variable domain (rest looked up from reference TRBV5-4 and TRBJ2-2): ETGVTQSPTHLIKTRGQQVTLRCSSQSGHNTVSWYQQALGQGPQFIFQYYREEENGRGNFPPRFSGLQFPNYSSELNVNALELDDSALYLCASSLRLTNTGELFFGEGSRLTVL.